A single sample is the source of the 2 T cell receptor beta chains below, sequenced in a study of post-analysis software for immune sequencing data. cDNA libraries of TCR beta carried unique molecular identifiers. One entry per CDR3 protein, called by TCRdb with MiXCR from the PCR reads. The sample carries 600,000 to 700,000 distinct CDR3 sequences, 59% recorded once. Study outcomes and limitations: When patients were compared with controls, about 5 TRBV segments were more frequent, TRBV5-6, TRBV5-1 and TRBV20-1 among them.

No antigens are known for them. Sequencing used blood. These receptors all come from a girl aged 2 to 10 with multiple sclerosis.

The chain uses TRBV10-3 and TRBJ2-3; no clear D. Germline lookup yields CDR1 ENHRY and CDR2 SYGVKD. This CDR3 is 13 amino acids long. V lost 10 bases to trimming and J lost 2 bases, with 13 bases between them. The CDR3 region has the DNA TGTGCCACATACAGAGAGTCCACAGATACGCAGTATTTT. It is translated as CATYRESTDTQYF.

The rearrangement uses TRBV5-1 and TRBJ2-5; D not resolved. V lost 0 bases to trimming and J lost 3 bases, with 15 bases between them. The CDR3 runs 16 residues. CDR1 and CDR2 (germline): SGHRS, YFSETQ. The CDR3 DNA reads TGCGCCAGCAGCTTGGAAGGGTTAGGACCTAAAGAGACCCAGTACTTC. It encodes CASSLEGLGPKETQYF.